This T cell receptor (beta chain) is from a study of blood T cells in healthy people across ages. V lost 6 bases and J lost 8; bases outside the gene matches: 7. Germline CDR1 MDHEN, CDR2 SYDVKM. This CDR3 spans 14 amino acids. Using a J-beta primer mix together with a sample-barcoded 5' primer, a second PCR was run for about 6 to 11 cycles. TCRdb re-analysed the 5' RACE reads in MiXCR, keeping a single row per CDR3 protein. The sample consists of over 950,000 distinct CDR3 sequences, approximately 50% of them appearing once. Study-level results: Naive T cell percentage and TCR beta diversity correlated strongly.

Per-sample PBMC isolation yielded at least 6.5 million cells. Each sample yielded at least 5 micrograms of PBMC total RNA. Worth noting for this clonotype: The antigen is unknown.

The sequencing input was blood. The receptor's source is an older woman in good health. V gene TRBV28 combines with J gene TRBJ2-4; TRBD2 matches at 10 bases. CDR3 bases: TGTGCCAGCAGCCCGGGACTAGCGTTTGACATTCAGTACTTC. It codes for CASSPGLAFDIQYF. Variable domain in full (rest from reference TRBV28 and TRBJ2-4): DVKVTQSSRYLVKRTGEKVFLECVQDMDHENMFWYRQDPGLGLRLIYFSYDVKMKEKGDIPEGYSVSREKKERFSLILESASTNQTSMYLCASSPGLAFDIQYFGAGTRLSVL.